The clone carrying this T cell receptor (beta chain) has only a few counts. This clone may be a read error of a much larger clone one base away. This record comes from a study of regulatory T cells in long-lasting Graves disease. CDR3 regions were amplified by Arm-PCR using iRepertoire HTBI primers to build TCR beta libraries. MiXCR, run by TCRdb on the multiplex PCR reads, gives a single entry per CDR3 protein. The data show more than 450,000 distinct CDR3 sequences, about 12% seen once. This CDR3 is built from 15 residues. V lost 5 bases to trimming and J lost 4 bases; unmatched junction nucleotides: 5. Germline CDR1 and CDR2: SGHDN and FVKESK. The time point denotes: newly diagnosed GD, antithyroid drugs for less than 3 months. PBMC-extracted RNA yielded the TCR library. A further study also used this sample, focusing on T cells in Graves' hyperthyroidism and ophthalmopathy.

The receptor's source is a woman in her 30s with Graves disease. The chain recombines TRBV14 with TRBJ2-1; 10 nucleotides agree with TRBD2. Material: peripheral blood mononuclear cells (PBMCs), obtained at new diagnosis, from a patient treated with antithyroid drugs. The CDR3 bases are TGTGCCAGCAGCTCTCCTAGCGGGAGTTACAATGAGCAGTTCTTC. The encoded protein is CASSSPSGSYNEQFF. Combining the CDR3 with reference TRBV14 and TRBJ2-1 gives the whole variable domain EAGVTQFPSHSVIEKGQTVTLRCDPISGHDNLYWYRRVMGKEIKFLLHFVKESKQDESGMPNNRFLAERTGGTYSTLKVQPAELEDSGVYFCASSSPSGSYNEQFFGPGTRLTVL.